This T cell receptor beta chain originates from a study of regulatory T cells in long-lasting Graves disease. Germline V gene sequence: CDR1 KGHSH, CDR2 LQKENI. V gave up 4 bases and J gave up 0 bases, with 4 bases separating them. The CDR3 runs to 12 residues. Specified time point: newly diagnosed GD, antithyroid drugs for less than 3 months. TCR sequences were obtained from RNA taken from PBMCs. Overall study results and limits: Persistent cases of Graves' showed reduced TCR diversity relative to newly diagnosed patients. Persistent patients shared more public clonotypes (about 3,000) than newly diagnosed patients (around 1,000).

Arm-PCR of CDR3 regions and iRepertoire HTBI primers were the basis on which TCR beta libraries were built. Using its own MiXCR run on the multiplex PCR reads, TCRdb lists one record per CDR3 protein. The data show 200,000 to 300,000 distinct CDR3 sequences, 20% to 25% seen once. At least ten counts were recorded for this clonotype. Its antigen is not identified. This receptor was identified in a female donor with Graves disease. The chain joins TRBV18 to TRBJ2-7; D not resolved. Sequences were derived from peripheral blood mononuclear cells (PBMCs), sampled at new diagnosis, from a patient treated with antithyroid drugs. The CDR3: CASSRYSYEQYF. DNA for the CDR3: TGTGCCAGCTCACGATACTCCTACGAGCAGTACTTC.